A single sample gave rise to the 4 T cell receptor beta chains below, sequenced in a study of shared clonotypes between healthy human individuals (dated by TCRdb to 2020 to 2022). Libraries were constructed by the immunoSEQ multiplex PCR assay. TCRdb took over this immuneACCESS table, retaining in-frame rearrangements with V and J assigned. Such tables are incomplete; in checked studies, under half of the missing clones stem from an unresolved V gene, and the remainder is unexplained. Across this sample there are about 470,000 clones, with around 79% seen only once. The ten largest clones add up to about 13% of the sample. The specimen sequenced was PBMCs. The receptors shown here come from a woman aged 40 to 50 in good health. Some clones in this sample may be carry-over from other donors' samples.

The V call is TRBV18, the J call TRBJ1-3; D not resolved. The germline V gene has CDR1 KGHSH and CDR2 LQKENI. The V and J ends lost 4 bases and 1 base respectively, with 14 bases between them. The CDR3 runs to 16 residues. CDR3 sequence (DNA): TGTGCCAGCTCACTCGGAGATCCCGGATCTGGAAACACCATATATTTT. It codes for CASSLGDPGSGNTIYF.

The chain uses TRBV28 and TRBJ2-1; 8 positions match TRBD1. CDR1 is MDHEN, CDR2 SYDVKM, per germline. With 6 bases clipped from V and 5 bases from J, the junction kept 6 bases outside the gene matches. CDR3 length: 14 amino acids. In nucleotides, the CDR3 is TGTGCCAGCAGGCCGGGACAGGCGGACAATGAGCAGTTCTTC. This gives the protein CASRPGQADNEQFF.

The chain is built from TRBV28 and TRBJ1-3; a possible D gene is TRBD1 (5 bases). Germline assignment: CDR1 MDHEN and CDR2 SYDVKM. Trimming removed 5 bases at V and 1 base at J, with 6 bases between. The CDR3 is 13 amino acids. CDR3 nucleotides: TGTGCCAGCAGTCGGGGGTCTGGAAACACCATATATTTT. As protein: CASSRGSGNTIYF.

The rearrangement links TRBV27 to TRBJ2-3; TRBD2 aligns across 9 bases. CDR1 and CDR2 (germline): MNHEY, SMNVEV (reference sequence). The CDR3 loop spans 15 amino acids. V lost 7 bases and J lost 4; bases outside the gene matches: 9. CDR3 sequence: CASTRGRAVSDTQYF. CDR3 bases: TGTGCCAGCACTCGCGGGAGGGCCGTTTCAGATACGCAGTATTTT.